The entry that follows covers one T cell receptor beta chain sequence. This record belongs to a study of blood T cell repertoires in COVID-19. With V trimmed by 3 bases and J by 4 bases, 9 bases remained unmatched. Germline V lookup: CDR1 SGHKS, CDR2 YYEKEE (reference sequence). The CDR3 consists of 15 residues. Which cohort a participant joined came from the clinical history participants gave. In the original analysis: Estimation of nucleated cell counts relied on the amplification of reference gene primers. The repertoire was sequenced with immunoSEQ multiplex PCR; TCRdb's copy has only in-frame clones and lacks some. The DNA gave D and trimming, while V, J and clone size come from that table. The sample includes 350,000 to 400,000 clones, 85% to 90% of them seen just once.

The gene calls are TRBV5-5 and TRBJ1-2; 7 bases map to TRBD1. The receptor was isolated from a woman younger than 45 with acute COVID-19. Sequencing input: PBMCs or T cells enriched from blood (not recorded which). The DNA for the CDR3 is TGTGCCAGCAGCTGGACGACAGGGAGAGCCTATGGCTACACCTTC. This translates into CASSWTTGRAYGYTF.